This T cell receptor (beta chain) was recovered during a study of CD8 T cells in Susac syndrome. The CDR3 has 18 residues. The germline V gene encodes CDR1 SGHTA and CDR2 FQGNSA. The germline V and J ends were trimmed by 0 bases and 2 bases, with 18 bases remaining between them. Reverse transcription of roughly 0.45 to 1 ug RNA used random hexamers. TCRdb reanalysed the immunoSEQ multiplex PCR reads using MiXCR and keeps one entry per CDR3 protein. The sample lists roughly 180,000 distinct CDR3 sequences; about 94% were seen once. The TCR comes from a human donor in good health. The V call is TRBV7-2, the J call TRBJ2-3, with D perhaps given as TRBD1 or TRBD2 (5 bases each). Sequencing was done on a sample of CD4+ T cells from PBMCs. CDR3 loop: CASSLAANGDVLTDTQYF. DNA of the CDR3: TGTGCCAGCAGCTTAGCAGCGAACGGGGACGTCCTCACAGATACGCAGTATTTT.